Listed below are T cell receptor beta chains from one sample, sequenced in a study of T cell responses to AZD1222 COVID-19 vaccine. Here immunoSEQ multiplex PCR was the method, and the copy in TCRdb shows in-frame clones only, minus some. The sample records under 150,000 clones, approximately 94% being singletons. Source: peripheral blood, taken on day 0 of AZD1222 vaccination. All receptors derive from an adult in good health. CDR3s include the opening cysteine and the closing phenylalanine or tryptophan.

J gene | V gene | CDR3 protein
TRBJ2-3 | TRBV20-1 | CSASRTSGPDTQYF
TRBJ2-2 | TRBV27 | CASSLSSTGELFF
TRBJ2-3 | TRBV5-4 | CATLAGGSTDTQYF
TRBJ1-1 | TRBV7-8 | CASSLEGGRGGTEAFF
TRBJ2-1 | TRBV5-1 | CASSGGSTDNEQFF
TRBJ2-5 | TRBV5-8 | CASTRRDEKTQYF
TRBJ1-2 | TRBV19 | CASDRGQNYGYTF
TRBJ1-1 | TRBV7-9 | CASSFLRAAGGNTEAFF
TRBJ1-3 | TRBV28 | CATSPGQISGNTIYF
TRBJ1-6 | TRBV7-9 | CASSQPGPRFAPLHF
TRBJ2-3 | TRBV7-2 | CASSFDSASGTQYF
TRBJ1-3 | TRBV15 | CATSRDWDTIYF
TRBJ1-2 | TRBV4-3 | CASSQDYQGGAFGYTF
TRBJ2-1 | TRBV12-3/TRBV12-4 | CASSALYEQFF
TRBJ1-2 | TRBV12-3/TRBV12-4 | CASSPDRYRYTF
TRBJ2-7 | TRBV21-1 | CASTVRGTGAREQYF
TRBJ2-5 | TRBV3-1/TRBV3-2 | CASSLGLAGGWQETQYF